The clone carrying this T cell receptor beta chain was counted only a few times. No antigen is known for it. Germline CDR1 reads KGHSH; CDR2 reads LQKENI. The CDR3 length is 13 residues. Trimming shortened V by 3 bases and J by 3 bases, and 9 bases separated the two germline ends. These data are taken from a study of T cell responses to AZD1222 COVID-19 vaccine. Study background: Doses given second, at about 4 or about 12 weeks, were pooled. Notes on the study in general: Without day 14 samples, only post-peak T cell repertoires were studied.

Produced via immunoSEQ multiplex PCR; TCRdb's table is partial and in-frame only. Of approximately 74,000 clones in the sample, more than 80% are singletons; the top ten hold about 2.5%. The starting material was peripheral blood, obtained on day 0 of AZD1222 vaccination. This rearrangement joins TRBV18 to TRBJ2-7, with a possible D match to TRBD1 (6 bases). The receptor's source is an adult in good health. Here the CDR3 reads CASSPDSFYEQYF. CDR3 in DNA: TGTGCCAGCTCACCGGACAGTTTCTACGAGCAGTACTTC.